This TCR beta chain was identified in a study of blood T cells in healthy people across ages. The study, taken as a whole, reports: Using unsorted PBMCs precluded a conclusive naive versus antigen-experienced comparison. Estimates of diversity drawn from one million T cells were considered underestimates.

Germline loops: CDR1 MNHNS, CDR2 SASEGT. The germline V and J ends were trimmed by 4 bases and 3 bases, with 15 bases remaining between them. The CDR3 totals 15 residues. This clonotype was seen more than once but under ten times. The target antigen is unknown. A J-beta primer mix and a sample-barcoded 5' primer were used in a second PCR of about 7 to 12 cycles. With 12 random nucleotides, a template-switch adaptor tagged each individual cDNA molecule. Using its own MiXCR run on the 5' RACE reads, TCRdb lists one record per CDR3 protein. The sample contains 1.5 million to 2 million distinct CDR3 sequences, about 35% of which appear only once.

This sequence joins TRBV6-1 and TRBJ1-2, with a tentative D call TRBD1 (5 bases). The TCR comes from a woman in her 30s in good health. The sequenced sample was blood. The CDR3 nucleotides are TGTGCCAGCAGTGGAGCGTGGGGGGACTACTATGGCTACACCTTC. This codes for CASSGAWGDYYGYTF.